What follows describes a single T cell receptor (beta chain). The antigen this receptor binds is unknown. Mismatch with germline at one junction end may stem from a read error. Spanning cysteine to phenylalanine, the CDR3 consists of 18 amino acids. Only the CDR3 DNA stays, 54 bases, in frame from base 1. The germline V gene encodes CDR1 MNHEY and CDR2 SVGAGI. These data are taken from a study of CD8 T cells in ankylosing spondylitis (TCRdb year 2017). Describing the broader study: T cell receptor beta repertoires were profiled in healthy donors and ankylosing spondylitis patients so that disease-linked TCR variants could be found. The full study cohort was made up of 25 ankylosing spondylitis patients and 108 healthy donors. Peripheral blood samples were taken, and synovial fluid was additionally collected from ankylosing spondylitis patients.

What the research found in general, with its limitations: Some motif variants were previously reported in synovial fluid and blood of reactive arthritis patients, suggesting common disease-initiation mechanisms. The disease-linked clones showed a CD8+ phenotype and occurred at relatively low frequencies in peripheral blood. According to the report, matched synovial fluid samples from ankylosing spondylitis patients were significantly enriched for the disease-linked clones. A TCR beta motif made up of seven or eight highly homologous amino acid variants appeared to be characteristic of blood from ankylosing spondylitis patients.

The sequencing machine was an Illumina HiSeq 2500. TCR beta libraries were prepared by quantitative 5'-RACE with molecular barcodes. On the study's bioinformatics: A new computational method, built on a probabilistic model of VDJ rearrangement, was used to identify disease-linked TCR variants. TCRdb reran the public reads through fastp at Q25 and MiXCR, keeping productive beta chains. Every entry covers one CDR3 protein and lists the most common genes and DNA from its rows. The V and J calls and clone size come from TCRdb's table, not from the authors' own analysis. For this sample the table gives around 140,000 distinct CDR3 sequences, of which roughly 11% were detected only once. The ten largest clones take up less than 5% of the sample.

Material for sequencing was blood, either unsorted or a sorted T cell fraction (not recorded which). The receptor's source is a female donor with ankylosing spondylitis or in good health (not recorded which). This sequence uses TRBV6-5 and TRBJ1-2, with 11 middle bases fitting TRBD1. The CDR3 has the sequence CASSYSRTGGSTHYGYTF. The bases read TGTGCCAGCAGTTACTCGAGGACAGGGGGCTCGACACACTACGGCTACACCTTC.